This entry concerns a single T cell receptor beta chain. The sample is drawn from a study of blood T cell repertoires in COVID-19. For the study at large: PBMCs, B-cell-depleted T cells, or T cells provided the cDNA or gDNA that made up the material.

In the original processing: The authors estimated nucleated cell counts from reference gene primer amplification. The data were produced by immunoSEQ multiplex PCR, yet TCRdb's version contains in-frame clones alone and is incomplete. V and J calls and clone size are given by that table; D and trimming were obtained from the DNA. The sample has tens of thousands of clones; approximately 80% are singletons. The TCR was taken from a man older than 75 with active or convalescent COVID-19. The sample comprised peripheral blood.

CDR3 DNA sequence: TGTGCCAGCAGTCGCCCGACAGGTCAAGAGACCCAGTACTTC. Translating gives CASSRPTGQETQYF. The V and J genes are TRBV6-6 and TRBJ2-5; maybe TRBD1 (6 bases). Germline V gene lookup returns CDR1 MNHNY and CDR2 SVGAGI (reference sequence). The CDR3 length is 14 residues. V was cut by 5 bases and J by 2 bases, with 12 bases left in between.